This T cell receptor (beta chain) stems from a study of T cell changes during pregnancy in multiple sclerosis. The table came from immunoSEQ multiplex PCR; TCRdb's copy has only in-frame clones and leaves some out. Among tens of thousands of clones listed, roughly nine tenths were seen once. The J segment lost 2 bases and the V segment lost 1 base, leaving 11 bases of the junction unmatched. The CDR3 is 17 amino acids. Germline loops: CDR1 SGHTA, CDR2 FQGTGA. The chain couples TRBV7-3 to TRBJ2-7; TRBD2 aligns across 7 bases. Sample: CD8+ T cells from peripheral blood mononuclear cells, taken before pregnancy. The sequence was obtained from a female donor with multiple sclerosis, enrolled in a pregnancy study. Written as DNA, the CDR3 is TGTGCCAGCAGCTTAATGGACGGGGGAGGGGAAGCCTACGAGCAGTACTTC. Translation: CASSLMDGGGEAYEQYF.